The clone carrying this TCR beta chain was recorded a few times. The primer mix had 60 Vbeta and 13 Jbeta primers. The assay was immunoSEQ multiplex PCR, and TCRdb's table has in-frame clones only and misses some. This sample has 190,000 or so clones, with under 85% found just once. These data belong to a study of cytomegalovirus exposure and HLA in healthy donors. Trimming shortened V by 6 bases and J by 6 bases, and 17 bases separated the two germline ends. The CDR3 is 14 residues long. The germline V gene has CDR1 MGHDK and CDR2 SYGVNS. V usage is TRBV25-1 and J usage is TRBJ1-1, with TRBD1 as a possible D gene (5 bases). Sequenced material: PBMCs. The receptor was isolated from a man in his forties or fifties in good health and CMV-seronegative. The CDR3 loop reads CASRGLGGVAEAFF. The CDR3 bases are TGTGCCAGCAGGGGGTTGGGGGGAGTGGCTGAAGCTTTCTTT.